A single sample gave rise to the 25 T cell receptor beta chains below, sequenced in a study of blood T cell repertoires in COVID-19. The protocol was immunoSEQ multiplex PCR, while the TCRdb copy is restricted to in-frame clones and leaves out a portion. The table has 300,000 to 350,000 clones, roughly 86% seen once. The sequencing sample was made of PBMCs or T cells enriched from blood (not recorded which). These receptors all stem from a woman aged 30 to 39 who had been exposed to COVID-19.

This clone was seen a few times. The rearrangement uses TRBV5-1 and TRBJ2-7, with 11 bases lining up with TRBD1. CDR1 and CDR2 from the germline V gene are SGHRS and YFSETQ. The J segment lost 7 bases and the V segment lost 7 bases, leaving 7 bases of the junction unmatched. The CDR3 runs 13 residues. Here the CDR3 reads CASSGTGGWEQYF. The CDR3, as DNA: TGCGCCAGCTCCGGGACAGGGGGTTGGGAGCAGTACTTC.

The chain joins TRBV2 to TRBJ1-1, with 10 bases lining up with TRBD1. After removal of 7 bases from V and 4 bases from J, the junction contained 6 bases not matched to a gene. Germline CDR1 is SNHLY and CDR2 is FYNNEI. The CDR3 loop spans 14 amino acids. CDR3 coding DNA: TGTGCCAGCACCATAGGACAGGGGGGCACTGAAGCTTTCTTT. Its protein is CASTIGQGGTEAFF.

The chain joins TRBV7-3 to TRBJ2-1; TRBD2 is a possible D gene (6 bases). Deletions cut 2 bases from V and 4 bases from J, with 12 bases between. The CDR3 extends over 15 amino acids. Germline V gene data show CDR1 as SGHTA and CDR2 as FQGTGA. As DNA, the CDR3 is TGTGCCAGCAGCTTAGCGGCGGGACGTTACAATGAGCAGTTCTTC. Its translation is CASSLAAGRYNEQFF.

This chain connects TRBV6-1 to TRBJ1-2; 7 bases agree with TRBD1. This CDR3 comprises 15 residues. Germline V gene lookup returns CDR1 MNHNS and CDR2 SASEGT. V trimming: 0 bases; J trimming: 4 bases; junction bases outside the gene matches: 5. Written as DNA, the CDR3 is TGTGCCAGCAGTGAAGCCGAGGGGGCCTCCTATGGCTACACCTTC. Translated: CASSEAEGASYGYTF.

V is TRBV19 and J is TRBJ2-1; tentatively, D is TRBD1 (5 bases). The CDR3 length is 14 residues. V was clipped by 5 bases and J by 6 bases, with 14 bases between them. CDR1 LNHDA and CDR2 SQIVND come from the germline V gene (reference sequence). The CDR3 protein is CASSRQPLSNEQFF. DNA for the CDR3: TGTGCCAGTAGTCGACAGCCTCTTAGCAATGAGCAGTTCTTC.

The V and J genes are TRBV9 and TRBJ2-7, with TRBD1 identical over 12 bases. V gave up 2 bases and J gave up 3 bases; unmatched junction bases: 3. The CDR3 loop spans 15 amino acids. CDR1 SGDLS and CDR2 YYNGEE come from the germline V gene. The CDR3 is CASSVGQGANYEQYF. In DNA form, the CDR3 reads TGTGCCAGCAGCGTGGGACAGGGGGCCAACTACGAGCAGTACTTC.

This sequence joins TRBV27 and TRBJ2-1; 8 bases are a match to TRBD2. The CDR3 has 14 amino acids. The junction had 1 base not matched to a gene; V was cut back by 4 bases and J by 2 bases. Germline CDR1 is MNHEY and CDR2 is SMNVEV (reference sequence). CDR3 bases: TGTGCCAGCAGTTCGACTAGCGCCTACAATGAGCAGTTCTTC. It encodes CASSSTSAYNEQFF.

This clone showed up just once. The CDR3: CAWSVQGGADTQYF. For the CDR3, the DNA is TGTGCCTGGAGTGTCCAGGGAGGAGCAGATACGCAGTATTTT. The gene calls are TRBV30 and TRBJ2-3, with D possibly matching TRBD2 (6 bases). The germline V gene has CDR1 GTSNPN and CDR2 SVGIG (reference sequence). The CDR3 extends over 14 amino acids. The ends were cut back, 0 bases at V and 4 bases at J, with 11 bases in the middle.

The CDR3 loop is CAATNSPMNTEAFF. The CDR3 region has the DNA TGTGCCGCTACGAACAGTCCCATGAACACTGAAGCTTTCTTT. This rearrangement joins TRBV12-5 to TRBJ1-1; no reliable D call. The V gene's germline CDR1 is LGHNT and CDR2 FRNRAP. This CDR3 has 14 residues.

V and J are TRBV5-8 and TRBJ2-3, with a weak D call TRBD2 (6 bases). The germline V gene has CDR1 SGHTS and CDR2 YDEGEE. The CDR3 consists of 16 residues. The V and J ends lost 0 bases and 6 bases respectively, with 17 bases between them. CDR3: CASSLDPGVPADTQYF. The CDR3 DNA reads TGTGCCAGCAGCTTGGACCCGGGGGTGCCGGCGGATACGCAGTATTTT.

This clone was seen a handful of times. This chain links TRBV7-6 with TRBJ1-1; 7 nucleotides match TRBD1. J was trimmed by 4 bases and V by 5 bases; bases with no gene match: 7. The CDR3 loop spans 14 amino acids. Germline V gene lookup returns CDR1 SGHVS and CDR2 FNYEAQ. The CDR3 DNA sequence: TGTGCCAGCAGCCTTAACAGGGGTTCCACTGAAGCTTTCTTT. This codes for CASSLNRGSTEAFF.

V is TRBV7-2 and J is TRBJ2-1, with 7 positions matching TRBD1. The CDR3 spans 18 residues. The junction had 15 bases not matched to a gene; V was cut back by 5 bases and J by 2 bases. Germline CDR1 and CDR2: SGHTA and FQGNSA. CDR3: CASSIPRTGDTPYNEQFF. DNA for the CDR3: TGTGCCAGCAGCATCCCCCGAACAGGGGACACACCCTACAATGAGCAGTTCTTC.

This clone was recorded a few times. The chain carries TRBV11-3 and TRBJ1-1; 7 positions match TRBD1. This CDR3 is 16 amino acids long. Germline lookup yields CDR1 SGHNT and CDR2 YENEEA. V trimming: 2 bases; J trimming: 0 bases; junction bases outside the gene matches: 6. The CDR3 DNA sequence: TGTGCCAGCAGCTTATGGGACAGCCCAATGAACACTGAAGCTTTCTTT. Translation: CASSLWDSPMNTEAFF.

This chain joins TRBV7-8 and TRBJ2-3; D is unresolved. The CDR3 contains 14 residues. V was trimmed by 4 bases and J by 7 bases, leaving 15 bases between them. The germline CDR1 and CDR2 sequences are SGHVS and FQNEAQ. The CDR3: CASSSDNRRNTQYF. The CDR3 DNA sequence: TGTGCCAGCAGCTCCGACAACAGAAGAAATACGCAGTATTTT.

V is TRBV19 and J is TRBJ2-6; possible D gene TRBD2, 6 bases. CDR1 LNHDA and CDR2 SQIVND come from the germline V gene (reference sequence). V was pared by 11 bases and J by 0 bases, with 17 bases between. CDR3 size: 16 residues. The CDR3 is CAGAGGPNSGANVLTF. CDR3 nucleotide sequence: TGTGCCGGCGCCGGGGGTCCCAACTCTGGGGCCAACGTCCTGACTTTC. The whole variable domain, remainder taken from reference TRBV19 and TRBJ2-6, is DGGITQSPKYLFRKEGQNVTLSCEQNLNHDAMYWYRQDPGQGLRLIYYSQIVNDFQKGDIAEGYSVSREKKESFPLTVTSAQKNPTAFYLCAGAGGPNSGANVLTFGAGSRLTVL.

This clone was picked up one time. In DNA form, the CDR3 reads TGTGCCAGCAGTTTAAATGGCCGCCCGAATCAGCCCCAGCATTTT. This gives the protein CASSLNGRPNQPQHF. The chain employs TRBV27 and TRBJ1-5; unclear D gene. Germline values: CDR1 MNHEY, CDR2 SMNVEV (reference sequence). The CDR3 runs 15 residues. V was cut by 2 bases and J by 4 bases, with 12 bases left in between.

This rearrangement joins TRBV5-1 to TRBJ2-5, with TRBD1 identical over 12 bases. Germline CDR1 and CDR2: SGHRS and YFSETQ. With V trimmed by 3 bases and J by 4 bases, 10 bases remained unmatched. The CDR3 sequence is 17 residues long. This CDR3 reads CASSWTQGQGAAETQYF. The CDR3 bases are TGCGCCAGCAGCTGGACCCAGGGACAGGGGGCAGCAGAGACCCAGTACTTC. Full variable domain (missing parts from reference TRBV5-1 and TRBJ2-5): KAGVTQTPRYLIKTRGQQVTLSCSPISGHRSVSWYQQTPGQGLQFLFEYFSETQRNKGNFPGRFSGRQFSNSRSEMNVSTLELGDSALYLCASSWTQGQGAAETQYFGPGTRLLVL.

The chain employs TRBV5-6 and TRBJ2-7; D perhaps matches TRBD2 (6 bases). The CDR3 covers 16 residues. The V gene's germline CDR1 is SGHDT and CDR2 YYEEEE. V was shortened by 4 bases and J by 0 bases, with 17 bases between the two germline ends. The CDR3 DNA is TGTGCCAGCAGCGGCACACTAGCTTACAGCTCCTACGAGCAGTACTTC. It translates to CASSGTLAYSSYEQYF.

This chain uses TRBV18 with TRBJ1-2; 10 bases are shared with TRBD1. Looked up from germline, CDR1 is KGHSH and CDR2 is LQKENI. The CDR3 sequence is 13 residues long. The ends lost 3 bases at V and 8 bases at J; junction bases unmatched: 3. CDR3 region: CASSPGTGEGYTF. As DNA, the CDR3 is TGTGCCAGCTCACCCGGGACAGGGGAAGGCTACACCTTC.

The chain employs TRBV6-1 and TRBJ2-1; 10 bases align to TRBD2. The length of the CDR3 is 16 residues. With 4 bases clipped from V and 7 bases from J, the junction kept 10 bases outside the gene matches. Germline-derived CDR1 and CDR2 are MNHNS and SASEGT. CDR3 sequence: CASSARLAGVGNEQFF. The CDR3 DNA sequence: TGTGCCAGCAGTGCCCGGCTAGCGGGAGTTGGGAATGAGCAGTTCTTC.

This clone was picked up a small number of times. This chain links TRBV6-2 or TRBV6-3 with TRBJ2-4; 12 nucleotides align to TRBD2. The CDR3 contains 13 residues. J gave up 12 bases and V 5 bases, and 5 bases lay outside the gene matches. Germline CDR1 reads MNHEY; CDR2 reads SVGEGT. The CDR3: CASSNPGLAGQYF. CDR3 in DNA: TGTGCCAGCAGTAACCCGGGACTAGCGGGTCAGTACTTC.

The V gene is TRBV28, the J gene TRBJ1-2, with 7 positions matching TRBD1. This CDR3 contains 13 residues. Germline CDR1 reads MDHEN; CDR2 reads SYDVKM. V was pared by 7 bases and J by 7 bases, with 9 bases of the junction left unmatched. CDR3 in amino acids: CASTIGQGGGYTF. The CDR3, as DNA: TGTGCCAGCACCATTGGCCAGGGGGGTGGCTACACCTTC.

This chain links TRBV7-2 with TRBJ2-7, with TRBD2 matching 9 bases. The CDR3 has 15 residues. V shed 5 bases, J shed 4 bases, and the junction held 9 bases outside the gene matches. CDR1 SGHTA and CDR2 FQGNSA come from the germline V gene. The chain's CDR3 is CASSLQPGLAYEQYF. The CDR3 region has the DNA TGTGCCAGCAGCCTTCAACCGGGACTAGCATACGAGCAGTACTTC.

The V gene is TRBV12-5, the J gene TRBJ2-4; 8 bases align to TRBD1. The CDR3 extends over 15 amino acids. Germline V gene sequence: CDR1 LGHNT, CDR2 FRNRAP. J was trimmed by 3 bases and V by 4 bases; bases with no gene match: 5. This CDR3 reads CASGSDREDKNIQYF. In nucleotides, the CDR3 is TGTGCTAGTGGTTCGGACAGGGAAGACAAAAACATTCAGTACTTC.

This chain links TRBV28 with TRBJ2-2, with 7 bases fitting TRBD1. CDR1 and CDR2 (germline): MDHEN, SYDVKM. Unmatched junction bases numbered 8, after V lost 3 bases and J lost 4 bases. This CDR3 region has 16 residues. In DNA, the CDR3 is TGTGCCAGCAGTTTCCCCCGGGACAGCTCCACCGGGGAGCTGTTTTTT. Protein sequence: CASSFPRDSSTGELFF.